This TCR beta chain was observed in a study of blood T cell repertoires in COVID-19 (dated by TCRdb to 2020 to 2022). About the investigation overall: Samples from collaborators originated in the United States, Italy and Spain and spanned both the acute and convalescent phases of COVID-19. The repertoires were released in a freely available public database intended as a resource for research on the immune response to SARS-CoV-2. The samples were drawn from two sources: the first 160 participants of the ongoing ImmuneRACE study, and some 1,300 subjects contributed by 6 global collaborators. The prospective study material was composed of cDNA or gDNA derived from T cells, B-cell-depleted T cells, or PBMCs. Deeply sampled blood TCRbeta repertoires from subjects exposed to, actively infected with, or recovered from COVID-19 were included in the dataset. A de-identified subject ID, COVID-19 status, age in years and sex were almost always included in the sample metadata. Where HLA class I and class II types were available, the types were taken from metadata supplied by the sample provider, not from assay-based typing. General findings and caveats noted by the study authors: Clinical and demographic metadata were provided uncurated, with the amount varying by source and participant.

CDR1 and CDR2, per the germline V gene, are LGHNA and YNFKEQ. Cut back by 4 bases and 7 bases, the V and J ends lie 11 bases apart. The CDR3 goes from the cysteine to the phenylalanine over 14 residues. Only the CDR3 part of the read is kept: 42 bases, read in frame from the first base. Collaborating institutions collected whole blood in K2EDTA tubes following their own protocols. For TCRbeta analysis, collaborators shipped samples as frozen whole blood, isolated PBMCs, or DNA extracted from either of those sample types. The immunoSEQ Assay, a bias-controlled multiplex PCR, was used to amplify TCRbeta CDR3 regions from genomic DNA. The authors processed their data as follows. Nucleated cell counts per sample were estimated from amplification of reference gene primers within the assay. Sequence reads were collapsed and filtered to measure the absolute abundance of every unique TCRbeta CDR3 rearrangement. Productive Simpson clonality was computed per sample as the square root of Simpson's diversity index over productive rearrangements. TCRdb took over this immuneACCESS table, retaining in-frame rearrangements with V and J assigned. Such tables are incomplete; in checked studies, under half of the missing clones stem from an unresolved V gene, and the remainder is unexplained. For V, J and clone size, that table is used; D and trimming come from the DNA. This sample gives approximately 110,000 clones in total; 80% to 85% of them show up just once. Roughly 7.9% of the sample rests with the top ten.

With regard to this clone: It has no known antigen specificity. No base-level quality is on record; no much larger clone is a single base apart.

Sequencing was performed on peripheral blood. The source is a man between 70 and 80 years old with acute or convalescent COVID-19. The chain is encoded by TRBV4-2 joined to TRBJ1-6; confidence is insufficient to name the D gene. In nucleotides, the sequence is TGTGCCAGCAGCCCCCGGACTGTGAATTCACCCCTCCACTTT. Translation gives CASSPRTVNSPLHF.